Below are 12 T cell receptor beta chains sequenced from a single sample in a study of Ad26.COV2.S vaccination and SARS-CoV-2 variants. Here immunoSEQ multiplex PCR was the method, and the copy in TCRdb shows in-frame clones only, minus some. The sample lists more than 300,000 clones, about 88% occurring once. Treatment denoted: roughly 19 received Ad26.COV2.S at low or high dose, single or two shots; about 5 received placebo; per-sample allocation not given. Repertoires come from day 63 after the first vaccine or placebo injection. Material: peripheral blood, obtained in a trial of Ad26.COV2.S vaccine versus placebo. These receptors were collected from a person between 18 and 65 years old who received the Ad26.COV2.S COVID-19 vaccine or a placebo.

The chain employs TRBV28 and TRBJ1-1, with TRBD1 matching 9 bases. Germline V lookup: CDR1 MDHEN, CDR2 SYDVKM. The CDR3 is 14 amino acids. J lost 4 bases, V lost 3 bases, and 3 bases had no gene match. CDR3 residues: CASSFGDRVTEAFF. In DNA, the CDR3 is TGTGCCAGCAGTTTTGGGGACAGGGTCACTGAAGCTTTCTTT.

This rearrangement joins TRBV7-3 to TRBJ2-5; 7 positions agree with TRBD1. The CDR3 is 15 amino acids. Germline V gene sequence: CDR1 SGHTA, CDR2 FQGTGA. The ends lost 5 bases at V and 3 bases at J; junction bases unmatched: 9. The CDR3 DNA follows: TGTGCCAGCAGCCGGCAGGGACAGCGAGAAGAGACCCAGTACTTC. This encodes CASSRQGQREETQYF.

The chain uses TRBV12-3 or TRBV12-4 and TRBJ1-1; TRBD1 aligns across 7 bases. J lost 8 bases, V lost 6 bases, and 6 bases had no gene match. This CDR3 region has 12 residues. CDR3 protein: CASSTDRKEAFF. In DNA, the CDR3 is TGTGCCAGCAGCACGGACAGGAAGGAAGCTTTCTTT.

This clone was observed once. This chain joins TRBV7-2 and TRBJ1-5; a weak D match, TRBD1 (5 bases). Germline-derived CDR1 and CDR2 are SGHTA and FQGNSA. Trimming removed 1 base from V and 6 bases from J, with 16 bases in between. The CDR3 is 16 residues long. CDR3 region: CASSLEFIGGRQPQHF. The CDR3 bases are TGTGCCAGCAGCTTAGAGTTTATCGGGGGTCGTCAGCCCCAGCATTTT.

This chain connects TRBV19 to TRBJ1-4; D unresolved. The germline V gene has CDR1 LNHDA and CDR2 SQIVND (reference sequence). This CDR3 region has 12 residues. V was clipped by 5 bases and J by 7 bases, with 8 bases between them. CDR3 in DNA: TGTGCCAGTAGTCAAGTCCTTGAAAAACTGTTTTTT. Amino acids: CASSQVLEKLFF.

The chain is built from TRBV28 and TRBJ1-3; no firm D call. This CDR3 is built from 15 residues. V lost 3 bases and J lost 2, with 11 bases in between. Germline CDR1 is MDHEN and CDR2 is SYDVKM. The CDR3 DNA sequence: TGTGCCAGCAGTTTTGGGCAGCCGCCTGGAAACACCATATATTTT. Protein sequence: CASSFGQPPGNTIYF.

The chain is built from TRBV6-2 or TRBV6-3 and TRBJ1-5; possibly TRBD1 for D (6 bases). V lost 0 bases and J 6 bases, leaving 9 bases between the germline ends. The germline V gene encodes CDR1 MNHEY and CDR2 SVGEGT. This CDR3 region has 14 residues. CDR3 bases: TGTGCCAGCAGTTACTCACAGGGCAGTCAGCCCCAGCATTTT. The encoded protein is CASSYSQGSQPQHF.

The rearrangement joins TRBV5-6 to TRBJ2-3, with D maybe TRBD1 (5 bases). Between the trimmed V and J ends, which lost 3 bases and 3 bases, there was a span of 17 bases. The CDR3 runs to 16 residues. The germline gives CDR1 SGHDT, CDR2 YYEEEE. The CDR3 protein is CASSSTTPQGTDTQYF. CDR3 in DNA: TGTGCCAGCAGCTCAACCACCCCCCAGGGTACAGATACGCAGTATTTT.

This clone was observed a single time. V and J are TRBV18 and TRBJ1-4; D not certain. With 5 bases removed from V and 8 bases from J, the gap between germline ends came to 12 bases. The length of the CDR3 is 13 residues. From germline, CDR1 is KGHSH and CDR2 LQKENI. The CDR3 region has the DNA TGTGCCAGCTCAGGGCCGTTGGGGGAAAAACTGTTTTTT. It specifies CASSGPLGEKLFF.

The chain joins TRBV6-1 to TRBJ2-3; D remains ambiguous. Germline V lookup: CDR1 MNHNS, CDR2 SASEGT. This CDR3 has 12 amino acids. The germline V and J ends were trimmed by 3 bases and 4 bases, with 5 bases remaining between them. The CDR3 sequence: CASSDTSDTQYF. For the CDR3, the DNA is TGTGCCAGCAGTGACACCTCAGATACGCAGTATTTT.

In its sample, this clone was seen once. The chain is built from TRBV7-3 and TRBJ2-3; D uncertain. CDR3 length equals 14 residues. CDR1 and CDR2 (germline): SGHTA, FQGTGA. V was trimmed by 8 bases and J by 0 bases, leaving 12 bases between them. The CDR3, as DNA: TGTGCCAGCGCAATAGGAGCTAGCACAGATACGCAGTATTTT. Translated: CASAIGASTDTQYF.

This clone has ten or more counts. V and J are TRBV7-9 and TRBJ2-7, with 9 bases aligning to TRBD1. V shed 5 bases and J 3 bases; nucleotides not matched to a gene: 5. The CDR3 length is 14 residues. Germline CDR1 and CDR2: SEHNR and FQNEAQ (reference sequence). The CDR3 loop reads CASSQWGQGYEQYF. CDR3 nucleotides: TGTGCCAGCAGCCAATGGGGACAGGGCTACGAGCAGTACTTC.